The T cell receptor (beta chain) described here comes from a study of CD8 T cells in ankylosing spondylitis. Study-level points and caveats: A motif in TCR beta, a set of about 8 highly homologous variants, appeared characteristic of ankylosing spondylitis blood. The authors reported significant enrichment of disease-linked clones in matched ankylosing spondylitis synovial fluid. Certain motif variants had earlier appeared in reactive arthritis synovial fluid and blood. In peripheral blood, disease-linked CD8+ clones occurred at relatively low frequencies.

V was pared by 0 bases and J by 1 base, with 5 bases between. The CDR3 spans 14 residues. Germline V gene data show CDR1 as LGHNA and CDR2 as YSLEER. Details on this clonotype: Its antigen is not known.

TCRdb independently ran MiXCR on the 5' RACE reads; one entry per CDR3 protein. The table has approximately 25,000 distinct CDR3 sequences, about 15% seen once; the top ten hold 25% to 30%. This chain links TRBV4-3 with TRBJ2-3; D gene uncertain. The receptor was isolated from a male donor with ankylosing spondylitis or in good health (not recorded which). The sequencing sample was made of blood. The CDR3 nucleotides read TGCGCCAGCAGCCAAGATCAGGGCACAGATACGCAGTATTTT. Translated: CASSQDQGTDTQYF.